This is a list of T cell receptor beta chains from one sample in a study of T cell changes during pregnancy in multiple sclerosis. Sequencing used immunoSEQ multiplex PCR; TCRdb keeps in-frame clones, though not all of them. This sample has 95,000 to 150,000 clones; roughly 92% occur once, and the top ten carry roughly 6%. The sample here was peripheral blood, taken before pregnancy. The receptors were sampled from a female donor with multiple sclerosis, enrolled in a pregnancy study. CDR3s include the opening cysteine and the closing phenylalanine or tryptophan. The D gene is left open where the match is weak. Rows may omit the clone size; those that give it use once, few, many or a size class.

size	D	V	J	DNA	CDR3
-	-	TRBV7-3	TRBJ2-2	TGTGCCAGCAGCTTGGCGGGCGCCGGGGAGCTGTTTTTT	CASSLAGAGELFF
-	TRBD1	TRBV5-1	TRBJ1-4	TGCGCCAGCAGCTTGGGGGGACAGGGACAGGCTAATGAAAAACTGTTTTTT	CASSLGGQGQANEKLFF
-	TRBD1	TRBV6-1	TRBJ1-2	TGTGCCAGCAGTAAAGGGGTCGTACAGGGGAGCTATGGCTACACCTTC	CASSKGVVQGSYGYTF
-	-	TRBV4-1	TRBJ2-2	TGCGCCAGCAGCCCCCACCCAGGGATCGCCGGGGAGCTGTTTTTT	CASSPHPGIAGELFF
-	TRBD1	TRBV4-2	TRBJ2-2	TGTGCCAGCAGCCAATCGGGACAGGGAACCGGGGAGCTGTTTTTT	CASSQSGQGTGELFF
-	-	TRBV18	TRBJ1-2	TGTGCCAGCTCACCGCGGGCAGGGGAAGCTAACTATGGCTACACCTTC	CASSPRAGEANYGYTF
-	TRBD1	TRBV5-1	TRBJ2-5	TGCGCCAGCAGCTTGGCCAGGGGGATGCAAGAGACCCAGTACTTC	CASSLARGMQETQYF
-	TRBD1	TRBV4-1	TRBJ2-2	TGCGCCAGCAGCGCCGAGTACAGGGGTTTCTCGAGCACCGGGGAGCTGTTTTTT	CASSAEYRGFSSTGELFF
-	TRBD1	TRBV6-1	TRBJ1-6	TGTGCCAGCAGCGCCATACAACAGGGGGACTCACCCCTCCACTTT	CASSAIQQGDSPLHF
-	TRBD1	TRBV5-1	TRBJ1-2	TGCGCCAGCAGTTCAACAGGGGCTAACACCTTC	CASSSTGANTF
-	-	TRBV29-1	TRBJ1-2	TGCAGCGTTGGCACAGACCATTACTATGGCTACACCTTC	CSVGTDHYYGYTF
-	-	TRBV9	TRBJ2-3	TGTGCCAGCAGCGTAGGGTTCAGGGGGGCCACAGATACGCAGTATTTT	CASSVGFRGATDTQYF
-	TRBD2	TRBV5-4	TRBJ2-3	TGTGCCAGCAGCTCAGCGGGAGGGGTGGAAGATACGCAGTATTTT	CASSSAGGVEDTQYF
-	-	TRBV5-4	TRBJ1-2	TGTGCCTTCACCGGAGACGGGGCTAACTATGGCTACACCTTC	CAFTGDGANYGYTF
-	-	TRBV5-1	TRBJ1-2	TGCGCCAGCAGCTCCTTCAGGAACTCTAACTATGGCTACACCTTC	CASSSFRNSNYGYTF
-	TRBD1	TRBV16	TRBJ1-5	TGTGCCAGCAGCCGCAGACAGGGGAATCAGCCCCAGCATTTT	CASSRRQGNQPQHF
-	-	TRBV18	TRBJ2-3	TGTGCCAGCTCACCACCGTATGAGGTTAGCACAGATACGCAGTATTTT	CASSPPYEVSTDTQYF
once	-	TRBV27	TRBJ1-2	TGTGCCAGCAGTCCACCCCCCGGCAGGCCCCCGTTCTATGGCTACACCTTC	CASSPPPGRPPFYGYTF
-	TRBD2	TRBV18	TRBJ2-5	TGTGCCAGCTCACCACGGAGCGGGAGAGGGGAGACCCAGTACTTC	CASSPRSGRGETQYF
once	-	TRBV7-3	TRBJ2-2	TGTGCCAGCAGCTTAGAGCCCAACACCGGGGAGCTGTTTTTT	CASSLEPNTGELFF
-	-	TRBV4-1	TRBJ2-5	TGCGCCAGCAGCCAAGAAGAGGAGACCCAGTACTTC	CASSQEEETQYF
-	TRBD1	TRBV19	TRBJ1-4	TGTGCCAGCCACAGGGGGCGAAAACTTAATGAAAAACTGTTTTTT	CASHRGRKLNEKLFF
-	-	TRBV15	TRBJ2-3	TGTGCCACCAGCATTCCCCAGACAGATACGCAGTATTTT	CATSIPQTDTQYF
-	TRBD2	TRBV11-1	TRBJ2-1	TGTGCCAGCAGCTCCCTAGCGGGACCTTACAATGAGCAGTTCTTC	CASSSLAGPYNEQFF
once	-	TRBV19	TRBJ1-2	TGTGCCAGTAGTTTCGGCAGGGGAAGTTTTGGCTACACCTTC	CASSFGRGSFGYTF
-	TRBD1	TRBV5-1	TRBJ1-1	TGCGCCAGCAGCCCTGGGACAGGGTTCACTGAAGCTTTCTTT	CASSPGTGFTEAFF
-	-	TRBV27	TRBJ1-5	TGTGCCAGCAGTTTTCAGGGGAGTAGCAATCAGCCCCAGCATTTT	CASSFQGSSNQPQHF
-	TRBD1	TRBV4-2	TRBJ2-7	TGTGCCAGCAGCCACACTGGGACAGGGGGCTCCTACGAGCAGTACTTC	CASSHTGTGGSYEQYF
once	-	TRBV19	TRBJ1-2	TGTGCCAGTAGCCCGACGGCTACCTCGGGAGGCTACACCTTC	CASSPTATSGGYTF